Below, 17 T cell receptor beta chains from the same sample are listed, as sequenced in a study of glioma-infiltrating T cells after dendritic cell vaccination. TCRdb's copy holds only in-frame clones and misses some; the assay was immunoSEQ multiplex PCR. This table holds tens of thousands of clones, 85% found once. The time point is: after dendritic cell vaccination, including at tumor progression/relapse. The sequencing used blood, collected after dendritic cell vaccination. The receptors come from a human donor with glioblastoma.

This clone was observed a few times. The V and J genes are TRBV6-6 and TRBJ2-7; D might be TRBD1 (6 bases). The CDR3 length is 12 residues. The V end was cut by 10 bases, the J end by 3 bases, with 13 bases between. Germline V gives CDR1 MNHNY, CDR2 SVGAGI (reference sequence). CDR3 loop: CATSDSLYEQYF. CDR3 nucleotide sequence: TGTGCCACCTCGGACAGCCTCTACGAGCAGTACTTC.

The chain joins TRBV5-1 to TRBJ2-5; TRBD2 matches at 8 bases. The CDR3 runs 14 residues. The junction had 3 bases not matched to a gene; V was cut back by 0 bases and J by 5 bases. CDR1 SGHRS and CDR2 YFSETQ come from the germline V gene. CDR3 in amino acids: CASSLVLAGETQYF. DNA of the CDR3: TGCGCCAGCAGCTTGGTGTTAGCGGGGGAGACCCAGTACTTC.

The chain has TRBV5-4 and TRBJ2-7; TRBD1 agrees at 9 bases. Germline CDR1 SGHNT, CDR2 YYREEE (reference sequence). This CDR3 spans 16 amino acids. Germline trimming cut 0 bases from V and 3 bases from J; bases unmatched to any gene: 7. DNA for the CDR3: TGTGCCAGCAGCTTGGCTCCGGGACAGGGAATCTACGAGCAGTACTTC. Protein product: CASSLAPGQGIYEQYF.

As to this clone: This CDR3 is also generated by other DNA sequences in the sample. This chain connects TRBV9 to TRBJ2-5; TRBD1 matches at 8 bases. Germline-derived CDR1 and CDR2 are SGDLS and YYNGEE. V shed 1 base, J shed 5 bases, and the junction held 4 bases outside the gene matches. This CDR3 is 14 amino acids long. Here the CDR3 DNA reads TGTGCCAGCAGCGTACAGGGGGCAGAGGAGACCCAGTACTTC. Protein: CASSVQGAEETQYF.

The chain uses TRBV15 and TRBJ1-1; no reliable D call. V lost 5 bases and J 3 bases, leaving 7 bases between the germline ends. CDR3 length: 12 amino acids. Germline-derived CDR1 and CDR2 are LNHNV and YYDKDF (reference sequence). In nucleotides, the CDR3 is TGTGCCACCAGCGTCCATTACACTGAAGCTTTCTTT. Amino acids: CATSVHYTEAFF.

V is TRBV13 and J is TRBJ2-7; the match to TRBD1 covers 9 bases. V shed 4 bases and J 3 bases; nucleotides not matched to a gene: 16. CDR1 is PRHDT, CDR2 FYEKMQ, per germline (reference sequence). The length of the CDR3 is 18 residues. In DNA form, the CDR3 reads TGTGCCAGCAGCTCGTCCGATGACAGGACAGGGGACGTCTACGAGCAGTACTTC. As protein: CASSSSDDRTGDVYEQYF.

The chain recombines TRBV4-1 with TRBJ2-1, with D unclear. Per the germline V gene, CDR1 is MGHRA and CDR2 is YSYEKL. Trimming removed 1 base at V and 6 bases at J, with 4 bases between. The CDR3 consists of 12 residues. CDR3 sequence (DNA): TGCGCCAGCAGCCAAGTTCTCAATGAGCAGTTCTTC. Its translation is CASSQVLNEQFF.

This sequence joins TRBV13 and TRBJ1-2; TRBD1 aligns across 8 bases. Germline lookup yields CDR1 PRHDT and CDR2 FYEKMQ (reference sequence). Unmatched junction bases numbered 6, after V lost 5 bases and J lost 4 bases. This CDR3 is built from 14 residues. The CDR3 region is CASSTQTGVYGYTF. The CDR3, as DNA: TGTGCCAGCAGCACACAGACAGGGGTCTATGGCTACACCTTC.

The rearrangement joins TRBV11-2 to TRBJ1-2, with a weak D call TRBD1 (5 bases). Germline CDR1 SGHAT, CDR2 FQNNGV. CDR3 length equals 17 residues. Deletions cut 5 bases from V and 8 bases from J, with 27 bases between. Here the CDR3 DNA reads TGTGCCAGCAGCAAACTGGTAACAGGCACCTCCATCTGGGGCTACACCTTC. This codes for CASSKLVTGTSIWGYTF.

The V call is TRBV29-1, the J call TRBJ1-3; unclear D gene. Trimming stripped 3 bases from V and 0 bases from J, with 6 bases between. Germline-derived CDR1 and CDR2 are SQVTM and ANQGSEA. The CDR3 is 13 amino acids. The CDR3 here is CSVEPGSGNTIYF. The CDR3 DNA is TGCAGCGTTGAGCCAGGCTCTGGAAACACCATATATTTT.

The rearrangement uses TRBV7-7 and TRBJ2-7, with a weak D call TRBD1 (8 bases). Germline loops: CDR1 SSHAT, CDR2 FNYEAQ (reference sequence). The CDR3 runs 15 residues. V lost 0 bases, J lost 3 bases, and 12 bases lay in between. CDR3 amino acids: CASSLAQGEGYEQYF. The CDR3 DNA follows: TGTGCCAGCAGCTTAGCACAGGGGGAGGGCTACGAGCAGTACTTC.

The J gene is TRBJ1-3, the V gene TRBV19, with a tentative D call TRBD1 (6 bases). V was trimmed by 5 bases and J by 0 bases, leaving 11 bases between them. The CDR3 is 15 residues long. Germline V gene data show CDR1 as LNHDA and CDR2 as SQIVND (reference sequence). The CDR3 DNA follows: TGTGCCAGTAGTGCCACAGGGTCCTCTGGAAACACCATATATTTT. Its protein is CASSATGSSGNTIYF.

This chain joins TRBV4-3 and TRBJ2-5, with a tentative D call TRBD1 (6 bases). The CDR3 length is 14 residues. The germline V gene encodes CDR1 LGHNA and CDR2 YSLEER. Trimming pared 4 bases from V and 2 bases from J, leaving 11 bases between. DNA of the CDR3: TGCGCCAGCAGCCCCGGGACACTTCAAGAGACCCAGTACTTC. Amino acids: CASSPGTLQETQYF.

This chain connects TRBV11-2 to TRBJ1-2; a possible D gene is TRBD1 (5 bases). V dropped 3 bases and J dropped 3 bases, with 11 bases sitting between them. The CDR3 runs 14 residues. The germline V gene has CDR1 SGHAT and CDR2 FQNNGV. CDR3 in DNA: TGTGCCAGCAGCTTCCCAGGGTCTTACTATGGCTACACCTTC. This encodes CASSFPGSYYGYTF. Based on the CDR3 plus reference TRBV11-2 and TRBJ1-2, the full variable domain is EAGVAQSPRYKIIEKRQSVAFWCNPISGHATLYWYQQILGQGPKLLIQFQNNGVVDDSQLPKDRFSAERLKGVDSTLKIQPAKLEDSAVYLCASSFPGSYYGYTFGSGTRLTVV.

The gene calls are TRBV7-2 and TRBJ2-2; TRBD2 aligns across 7 bases. There are 16 residues in the CDR3. The junction had 13 bases not matched to a gene; V was cut back by 6 bases and J by 6 bases. The germline gives CDR1 SGHTA, CDR2 FQGNSA. The CDR3 is CASSLVAGEGAGELFF. CDR3 coding DNA: TGTGCCAGCAGTCTAGTGGCGGGGGAAGGCGCCGGGGAGCTGTTTTTT.

The V call is TRBV19, the J call TRBJ1-5; 9 bases match TRBD1. Germline assignment: CDR1 LNHDA and CDR2 SQIVND (reference sequence). The J segment lost 6 bases and the V segment lost 3 bases, leaving 3 bases of the junction unmatched. This CDR3 is 14 amino acids long. Here the CDR3 reads CASSMGQGGQPQHF. The DNA for the CDR3 is TGTGCCAGTAGTATGGGACAGGGTGGTCAGCCCCAGCATTTT.

V is TRBV19 and J is TRBJ2-5; 9 positions match TRBD1. Germline lookup yields CDR1 LNHDA and CDR2 SQIVND (reference sequence). The CDR3 extends over 13 amino acids. V was pared by 7 bases and J by 4 bases, with 4 bases of the junction left unmatched. CDR3 loop: CASTPDRGETQYF. CDR3 nucleotide sequence: TGTGCCAGTACCCCGGACAGGGGAGAGACCCAGTACTTC.